This TCR beta chain appears in the sequencing data of a study of early T cells in non-severe SARS-CoV-2 infection. This clonotype has at least ten counts. The target antigen is unknown. Study-wide findings and caveats: The VDJdb matching leaned toward anti-spike CD8 responses and overlooked private and CD4 specificities.

TCRdb ran MiXCR on the 5' RACE reads and lists one entry per CDR3 protein. The table lists some 22,000 distinct CDR3 sequences, 5% of them singletons. V lost 0 bases, J lost 0 bases, and 4 bases stayed unmatched. CDR1 and CDR2 from the germline V gene are SGHAT and FQNNGV. This CDR3 has 17 residues. This chain joins TRBV11-2 and TRBJ2-2; 7 bases fit TRBD2. The TCR originated in an adult who was a healthcare worker with PCR-confirmed SARS-CoV-2 infection or an uninfected control (not recorded which). Sequenced input: whole blood. DNA for the CDR3: TGTGCCAGCAGCTTAGATCTTCTAGCGGCGAACACCGGGGAGCTGTTTTTT. Translated: CASSLDLLAANTGELFF.